Listed here are 18 T cell receptor beta chains from one sample, sequenced in a study of OX40 agonist ivuxolimab in advanced cancers. Data came from immunoSEQ multiplex PCR; TCRdb stores just in-frame clones and leaves some out. Found here are around 64,000 clones, approximately 88% of them singletons; the top ten hold approximately 8%. The sample in question was CD4+ or CD8+ T cells sorted from blood, obtained in a trial of the OX40 agonist ivuxolimab. The receptors derive from an adult with an advanced solid tumor such as melanoma, head and neck, liver or kidney cancer.

The rearrangement links TRBV6-5 to TRBJ2-7; D is possibly TRBD1 (5 bases). Looked up from germline, CDR1 is MNHEY and CDR2 is SVGAGI. V lost 8 bases and J lost 0, with 11 bases in between. CDR3 size: 13 residues. CDR3 loop: CASGPDISYEQYF. In nucleotides, the CDR3 is TGTGCCAGCGGTCCGGACATCTCCTACGAGCAGTACTTC.

The chain combines TRBV29-1 with TRBJ2-3; D possibly uses TRBD1 or TRBD2 (5 bases each). Germline loops: CDR1 SQVTM, CDR2 ANQGSEA. This CDR3 region has 12 residues. CDR3 DNA sequence: TGCTCCACTAGGGGCGGGACAGATACGCAGTATTTT. It specifies CSTRGGTDTQYF.

The chain links TRBV7-2 to TRBJ1-2; D call uncertain. CDR3 length equals 13 residues. Germline V lookup: CDR1 SGHTA, CDR2 FQGNSA. V lost 5 bases, J lost 8 bases, and 15 bases lay in between. The CDR3 protein is CASSPFDAWGYTF. In DNA, the CDR3 is TGTGCCAGCAGCCCCTTTGATGCTTGGGGCTACACCTTC.

The chain joins TRBV29-1 to TRBJ1-1, with D perhaps matching TRBD1 (6 bases). Per the germline V gene, CDR1 is SQVTM and CDR2 is ANQGSEA. The V end was cut by 4 bases, the J end by 4 bases, with 10 bases between. The CDR3 is made up of 12 amino acids. The CDR3, as DNA: TGCAGCGTTGGACAGGACGGCACTGAAGCTTTCTTT. Translation: CSVGQDGTEAFF.

The chain recombines TRBV6-6 with TRBJ1-2, with D perhaps TRBD1 (5 bases). Germline assignment: CDR1 MNHNY and CDR2 SVGAGI (reference sequence). The V gene lost 4 bases and the J gene lost 8 bases, with 20 bases spanning the gap. The CDR3 has 15 residues. CDR3: CASSSSARQGLGYTF. The CDR3 nucleotides read TGTGCCAGCAGTTCATCGGCCAGGCAGGGACTCGGCTACACCTTC.

Ten or more counts support this clone. Other DNA sequences in this sample translate to the same CDR3. The V gene is TRBV28, the J gene TRBJ1-2; D gene uncertain. CDR3 length: 12 amino acids. Trimming stripped 2 bases from V and 4 bases from J, with 5 bases between. Per the germline V gene, CDR1 is MDHEN and CDR2 is SYDVKM. The CDR3 is CASSLRLYGYTF. The CDR3 DNA reads TGTGCCAGCAGTTTACGTCTCTATGGCTACACCTTC.

The V gene is TRBV7-7, the J gene TRBJ2-1, with D unresolved. The CDR3 spans 15 residues. Germline CDR1 and CDR2: SSHAT and FNYEAQ (reference sequence). V lost 6 bases and J 0 bases, leaving 12 bases between the germline ends. CDR3 amino acids: CASSEGLNSYNEQFF. CDR3 DNA: TGTGCCAGCAGTGAAGGCTTAAACTCCTACAATGAGCAGTTCTTC.

The V gene is TRBV6-5, the J gene TRBJ2-7; 10 bases align to TRBD1. Germline V lookup: CDR1 MNHEY, CDR2 SVGAGI. The V gene end was trimmed by 6 bases and the J gene end by 1 base; junction bases not matched to a gene: 6. This CDR3 has 15 amino acids. CDR3 sequence reads: CASSGTGDKSYEQYF. CDR3 sequence (DNA): TGTGCCAGCAGCGGGACAGGGGACAAGTCCTACGAGCAGTACTTC.

The gene calls are TRBV5-4 and TRBJ1-1; no firm D call. Deletions cut 4 bases from V and 1 base from J, with 11 bases between. The CDR3 totals 14 residues. Looked up from germline, CDR1 is SGHNT and CDR2 is YYREEE (reference sequence). CDR3 sequence (DNA): TGTGCCAGCAGCCAAGATCCAGGGAACACTGAAGCTTTCTTT. Its translation is CASSQDPGNTEAFF.

The chain is built from TRBV27 and TRBJ1-6; possible D gene TRBD1, 6 bases. Trimming removed 3 bases at V and 10 bases at J, with 13 bases between. This CDR3 is 14 amino acids long. The germline V gene encodes CDR1 MNHEY and CDR2 SMNVEV (reference sequence). The CDR3 loop reads CASSLRGAGSPLHF. CDR3 bases: TGTGCCAGCAGTTTGAGGGGGGCAGGGTCACCCCTCCACTTT.

This clone was found a few times. This chain joins TRBV7-9 and TRBJ1-3; D ambiguous. The CDR3 contains 12 residues. CDR1 and CDR2 (germline): SEHNR, FQNEAQ (reference sequence). Trimming took off 4 bases at V and 8 bases at J, with 9 bases between the two ends. This chain's CDR3 is CASSWLRDTIYF. DNA of the CDR3: TGTGCCAGCAGCTGGCTTCGGGACACCATATATTTT.

This clone was seen once. V and J are TRBV7-8 and TRBJ2-6; maybe TRBD1 (6 bases). With 5 bases removed from V and 1 base from J, the gap between germline ends came to 12 bases. Germline CDR1 is SGHVS and CDR2 is FQNEAQ. This CDR3 has 16 residues. The CDR3 loop is CASSVTGTSGANVLTF. The CDR3 bases are TGTGCCAGCAGCGTGACAGGAACGTCTGGGGCCAACGTCCTGACTTTC.

This clone was counted once. The gene calls are TRBV14 and TRBJ2-7; D is possibly TRBD1 (6 bases). V was pared by 3 bases and J by 6 bases, with 18 bases between. The germline V gene encodes CDR1 SGHDN and CDR2 FVKESK. The CDR3 is 15 amino acids. CDR3 in DNA: TGTGCCAGCAGCCACGAAAAACTACAGGGCGGCGAGCAGTACTTC. Translating gives CASSHEKLQGGEQYF.

This sequence joins TRBV29-1 and TRBJ2-1, with 7 bases identical to TRBD1. This CDR3 comprises 13 residues. Losses at the gene ends were 2 bases for V and 7 bases for J; bases not matched to a gene: 5. CDR1 is SQVTM, CDR2 ANQGSEA, per germline. CDR3 sequence: CSVESDRVNEQFF. CDR3 DNA sequence: TGCAGCGTTGAATCCGACAGGGTAAATGAGCAGTTCTTC.

The V gene is TRBV7-2, the J gene TRBJ2-3, with TRBD2 identical over 13 bases. The CDR3 is 14 residues long. Unmatched junction bases numbered 2, after V lost 5 bases and J lost 6 bases. Germline lookup yields CDR1 SGHTA and CDR2 FQGNSA. CDR3 residues: CASSTGLAGDTQYF. The CDR3 DNA reads TGTGCCAGCAGCACGGGACTAGCGGGGGATACGCAGTATTTT.

This clone has just a few counts. The rearrangement uses TRBV7-8 and TRBJ2-5, with D possibly matching TRBD1 (5 bases). The CDR3 contains 11 residues. CDR1 and CDR2 (germline): SGHVS, FQNEAQ. The V end was cut by 5 bases, the J end by 7 bases, with 8 bases between. CDR3: CASSRRGTQYF. In DNA form, the CDR3 reads TGTGCCAGCAGCCGAAGGGGGACCCAGTACTTC.

The gene calls are TRBV18 and TRBJ2-7; a weak D match, TRBD1 (5 bases). The CDR3 consists of 14 residues. CDR1 is KGHSH, CDR2 LQKENI, per germline. Trimming took off 2 bases at V and 1 base at J, with 9 bases between the two ends. The CDR3 DNA follows: TGTGCCAGCTCACCAGGGGCATCTTCCTACGAGCAGTACTTC. This sequence encodes CASSPGASSYEQYF.

The V call is TRBV7-4, the J call TRBJ2-3, with D perhaps matching TRBD1 or TRBD2 (5 bases each). Germline-derived CDR1 and CDR2 are SGHVT and SQSDAQ. The CDR3 is made up of 16 amino acids. V was pared by 6 bases and J by 2 bases, with 18 bases between. This CDR3 reads CASSVPGPPFTDTQYF. The DNA of the CDR3 is TGTGCCAGCAGTGTCCCGGGACCCCCTTTCACAGATACGCAGTATTTT.